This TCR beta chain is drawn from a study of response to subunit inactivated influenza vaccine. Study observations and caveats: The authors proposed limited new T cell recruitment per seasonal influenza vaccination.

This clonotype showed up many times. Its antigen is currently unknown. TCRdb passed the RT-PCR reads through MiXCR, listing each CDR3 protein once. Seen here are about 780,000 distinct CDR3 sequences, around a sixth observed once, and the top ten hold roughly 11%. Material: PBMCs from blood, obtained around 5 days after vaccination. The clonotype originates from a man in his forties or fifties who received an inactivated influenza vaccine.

CDR3 loop: CASSSLDFLYEQYF. CDR3 bases: TGTGCCAGCAGTTCCCTGGATTTTCTCTACGAGCAGTACTTC. V usage is TRBV27 and J usage is TRBJ2-7, with D hard to call. The germline V and J ends were trimmed by 4 bases and 3 bases, with 13 bases remaining between them. Germline assignment: CDR1 MNHEY and CDR2 SMNVEV (reference sequence). The length of the CDR3 is 14 residues.